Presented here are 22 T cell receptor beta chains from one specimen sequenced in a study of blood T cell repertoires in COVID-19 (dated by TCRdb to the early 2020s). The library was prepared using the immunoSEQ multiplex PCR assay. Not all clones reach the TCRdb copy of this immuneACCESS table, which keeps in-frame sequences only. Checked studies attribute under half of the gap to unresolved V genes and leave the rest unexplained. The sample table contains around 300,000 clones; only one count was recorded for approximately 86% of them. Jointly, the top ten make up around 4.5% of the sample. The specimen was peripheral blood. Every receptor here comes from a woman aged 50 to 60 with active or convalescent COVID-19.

CDR3 in DNA: TGTGCCAGTAGTACCCTACTAGCTGGCCAAGAGACCCAGTACTTC. Translation: CASSTLLAGQETQYF. V usage is TRBV19 and J usage is TRBJ2-5; D perhaps matches TRBD2 (6 bases). Trimming left V 4 bases short and J 1 base short, with 13 bases between. The germline V gene encodes CDR1 LNHDA and CDR2 SQIVND (reference sequence). There are 15 residues in the CDR3.

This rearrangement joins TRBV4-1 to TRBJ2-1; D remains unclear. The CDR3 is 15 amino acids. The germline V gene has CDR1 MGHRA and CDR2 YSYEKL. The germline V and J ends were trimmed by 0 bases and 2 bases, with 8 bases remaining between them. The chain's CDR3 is CASSQDSNPYNEQFF. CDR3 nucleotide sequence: TGCGCCAGCAGCCAAGATAGTAACCCCTACAATGAGCAGTTCTTC.

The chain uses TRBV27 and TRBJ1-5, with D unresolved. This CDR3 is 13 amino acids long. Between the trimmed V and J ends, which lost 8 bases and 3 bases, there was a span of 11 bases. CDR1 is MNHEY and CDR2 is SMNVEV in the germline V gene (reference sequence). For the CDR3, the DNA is TGTGCCAGCGCCCATCAACTCAATCAGCCCCAGCATTTT. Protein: CASAHQLNQPQHF.

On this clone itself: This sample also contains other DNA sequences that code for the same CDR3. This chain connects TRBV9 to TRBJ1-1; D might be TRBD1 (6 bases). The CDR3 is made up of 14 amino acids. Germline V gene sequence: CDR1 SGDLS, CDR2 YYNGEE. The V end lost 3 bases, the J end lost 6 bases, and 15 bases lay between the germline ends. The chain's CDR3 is CASSGPGGGSEAFF. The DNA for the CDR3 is TGTGCCAGCAGCGGGCCGGGAGGGGGGTCTGAAGCTTTCTTT.

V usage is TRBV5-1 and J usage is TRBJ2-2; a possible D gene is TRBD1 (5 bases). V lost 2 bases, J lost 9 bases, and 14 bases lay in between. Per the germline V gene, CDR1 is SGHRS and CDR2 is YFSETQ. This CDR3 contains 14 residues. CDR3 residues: CASSFLDTDRELFF. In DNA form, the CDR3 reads TGCGCCAGCAGCTTTTTGGACACCGACCGGGAGCTGTTTTTT.

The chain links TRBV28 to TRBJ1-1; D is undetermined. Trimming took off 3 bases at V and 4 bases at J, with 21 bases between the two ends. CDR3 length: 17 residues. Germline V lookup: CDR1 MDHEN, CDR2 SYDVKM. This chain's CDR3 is CASSFISRLSPGTEAFF. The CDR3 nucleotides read TGTGCCAGCAGTTTCATCTCTCGGCTCAGCCCGGGCACTGAAGCTTTCTTT.

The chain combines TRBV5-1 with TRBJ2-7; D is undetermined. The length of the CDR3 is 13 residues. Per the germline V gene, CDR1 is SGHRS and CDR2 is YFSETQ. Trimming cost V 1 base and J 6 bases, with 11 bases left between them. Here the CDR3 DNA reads TGCGCCAGCAGCTTGAGAGACACGCTCGAGCAGTACTTC. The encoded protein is CASSLRDTLEQYF.

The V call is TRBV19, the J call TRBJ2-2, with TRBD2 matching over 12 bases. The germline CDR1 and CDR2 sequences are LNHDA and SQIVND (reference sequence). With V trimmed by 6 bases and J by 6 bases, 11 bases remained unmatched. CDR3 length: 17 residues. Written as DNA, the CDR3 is TGTGCCAGTAGCCAGAGACTAGCGGGAGCCAGCGCCGGGGAGCTGTTTTTT. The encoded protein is CASSQRLAGASAGELFF.

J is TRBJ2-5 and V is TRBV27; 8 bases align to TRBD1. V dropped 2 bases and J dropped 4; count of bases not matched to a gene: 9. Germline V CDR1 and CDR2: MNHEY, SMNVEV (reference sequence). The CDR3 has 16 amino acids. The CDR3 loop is CASSLGTGGVGETQYF. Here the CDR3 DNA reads TGTGCCAGCAGTTTAGGAACAGGGGGAGTTGGAGAGACCCAGTACTTC.

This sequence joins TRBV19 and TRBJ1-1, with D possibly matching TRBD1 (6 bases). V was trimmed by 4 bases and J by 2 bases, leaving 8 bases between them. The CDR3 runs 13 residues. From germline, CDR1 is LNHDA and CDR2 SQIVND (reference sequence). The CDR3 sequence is CASSNRANTEAFF. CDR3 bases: TGTGCCAGTAGTAACAGGGCCAACACTGAAGCTTTCTTT.

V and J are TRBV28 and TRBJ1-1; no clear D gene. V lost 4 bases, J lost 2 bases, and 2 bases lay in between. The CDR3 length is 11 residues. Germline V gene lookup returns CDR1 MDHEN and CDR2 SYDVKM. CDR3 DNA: TGTGCCAGCAGTTCTAACACTGAAGCTTTCTTT. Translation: CASSSNTEAFF.

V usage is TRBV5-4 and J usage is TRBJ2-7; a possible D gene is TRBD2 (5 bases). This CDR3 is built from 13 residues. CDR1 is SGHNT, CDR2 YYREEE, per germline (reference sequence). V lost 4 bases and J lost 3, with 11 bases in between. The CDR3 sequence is CASSLGNVYEQYF. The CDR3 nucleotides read TGTGCCAGCAGCCTCGGGAACGTCTACGAGCAGTACTTC.

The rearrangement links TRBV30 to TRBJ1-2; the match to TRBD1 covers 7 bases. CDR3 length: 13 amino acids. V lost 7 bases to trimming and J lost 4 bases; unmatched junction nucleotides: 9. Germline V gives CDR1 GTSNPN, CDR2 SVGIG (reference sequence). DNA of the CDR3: TGTGCCTCGCGCGACAGGGCGCCCTATGGCTACACCTTC. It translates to CASRDRAPYGYTF.

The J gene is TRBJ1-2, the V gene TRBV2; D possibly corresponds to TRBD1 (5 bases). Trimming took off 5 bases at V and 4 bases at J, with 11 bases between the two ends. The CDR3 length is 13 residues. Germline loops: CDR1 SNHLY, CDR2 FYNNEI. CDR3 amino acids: CASSSTGRYGYTF. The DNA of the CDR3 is TGTGCCAGCAGTTCCACAGGACGCTATGGCTACACCTTC. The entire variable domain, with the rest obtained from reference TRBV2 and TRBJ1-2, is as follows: EPEVTQTPSHQVTQMGQEVILRCVPISNHLYFYWYRQILGQKVEFLVSFYNNEISEKSEIFDDQFSVERPDGSNFTLKIRSTKLEDSAMYFCASSSTGRYGYTFGSGTRLTVV.

The CDR3 coding sequence is TGTGCCAGCAGCGTAGACGTAGGGGGCGGAAAAGAGACCCAGTACTTC. It encodes CASSVDVGGGKETQYF. The V call is TRBV9, the J call TRBJ2-5; 7 bases line up with TRBD1. V lost 0 bases and J lost 3; bases outside the gene matches: 8. Germline assignment: CDR1 SGDLS and CDR2 YYNGEE. The CDR3 is made up of 16 amino acids.

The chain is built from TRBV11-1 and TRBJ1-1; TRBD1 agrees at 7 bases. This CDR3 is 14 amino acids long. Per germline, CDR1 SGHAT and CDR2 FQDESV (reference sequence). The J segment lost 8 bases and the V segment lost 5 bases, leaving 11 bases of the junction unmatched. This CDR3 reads CASSTWDSTREAFF. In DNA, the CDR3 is TGTGCCAGCAGCACCTGGGACAGTACAAGGGAAGCTTTCTTT.

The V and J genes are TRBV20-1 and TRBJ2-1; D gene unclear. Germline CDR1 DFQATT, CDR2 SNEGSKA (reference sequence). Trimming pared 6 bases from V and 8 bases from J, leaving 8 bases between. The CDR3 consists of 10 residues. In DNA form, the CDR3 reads TGCAGTGCAGCGCGCTATGAGCAGTTCTTC. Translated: CSAARYEQFF.

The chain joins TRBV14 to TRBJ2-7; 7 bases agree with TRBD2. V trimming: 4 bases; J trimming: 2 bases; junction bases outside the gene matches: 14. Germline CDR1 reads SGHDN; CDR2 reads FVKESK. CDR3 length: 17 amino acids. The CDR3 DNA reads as TGTGCCAGCAGCCGCCTATACCGACTAGCAGGTGCCTACGAGCAGTACTTC. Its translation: CASSRLYRLAGAYEQYF.

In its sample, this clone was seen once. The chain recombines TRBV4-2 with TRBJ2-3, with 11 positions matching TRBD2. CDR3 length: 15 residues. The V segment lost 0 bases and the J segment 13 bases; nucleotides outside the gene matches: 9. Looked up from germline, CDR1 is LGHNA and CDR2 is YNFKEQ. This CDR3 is CASSQDASGRQMKYF. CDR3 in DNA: TGTGCCAGCAGCCAAGATGCTAGCGGGAGGCAAATGAAGTATTTT.

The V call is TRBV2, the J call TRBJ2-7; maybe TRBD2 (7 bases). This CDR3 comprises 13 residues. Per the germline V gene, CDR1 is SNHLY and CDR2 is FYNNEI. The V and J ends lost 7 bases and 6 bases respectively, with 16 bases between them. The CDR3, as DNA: TGTGCCAGCACGGGGGAGGGGGAGAGCGAGCAGTACTTC. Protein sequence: CASTGEGESEQYF.

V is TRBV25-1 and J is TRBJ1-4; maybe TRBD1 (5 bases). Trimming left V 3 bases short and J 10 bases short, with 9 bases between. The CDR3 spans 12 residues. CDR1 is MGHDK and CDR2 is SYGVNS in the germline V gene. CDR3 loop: CASSDDSLKLFF. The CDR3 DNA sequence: TGTGCCAGCAGTGATGACAGTCTAAAACTGTTTTTT.

CDR3 protein: CAISESETGREKLFF. CDR3 DNA: TGTGCCATCAGTGAGTCCGAGACAGGGAGGGAAAAACTGTTTTTT. The V gene is TRBV10-3, the J gene TRBJ1-4, with TRBD1 matching 7 bases. This CDR3 spans 15 amino acids. Germline V gene sequence: CDR1 ENHRY, CDR2 SYGVKD. Losses at the gene ends were 0 bases for V and 8 bases for J; bases not matched to a gene: 6.